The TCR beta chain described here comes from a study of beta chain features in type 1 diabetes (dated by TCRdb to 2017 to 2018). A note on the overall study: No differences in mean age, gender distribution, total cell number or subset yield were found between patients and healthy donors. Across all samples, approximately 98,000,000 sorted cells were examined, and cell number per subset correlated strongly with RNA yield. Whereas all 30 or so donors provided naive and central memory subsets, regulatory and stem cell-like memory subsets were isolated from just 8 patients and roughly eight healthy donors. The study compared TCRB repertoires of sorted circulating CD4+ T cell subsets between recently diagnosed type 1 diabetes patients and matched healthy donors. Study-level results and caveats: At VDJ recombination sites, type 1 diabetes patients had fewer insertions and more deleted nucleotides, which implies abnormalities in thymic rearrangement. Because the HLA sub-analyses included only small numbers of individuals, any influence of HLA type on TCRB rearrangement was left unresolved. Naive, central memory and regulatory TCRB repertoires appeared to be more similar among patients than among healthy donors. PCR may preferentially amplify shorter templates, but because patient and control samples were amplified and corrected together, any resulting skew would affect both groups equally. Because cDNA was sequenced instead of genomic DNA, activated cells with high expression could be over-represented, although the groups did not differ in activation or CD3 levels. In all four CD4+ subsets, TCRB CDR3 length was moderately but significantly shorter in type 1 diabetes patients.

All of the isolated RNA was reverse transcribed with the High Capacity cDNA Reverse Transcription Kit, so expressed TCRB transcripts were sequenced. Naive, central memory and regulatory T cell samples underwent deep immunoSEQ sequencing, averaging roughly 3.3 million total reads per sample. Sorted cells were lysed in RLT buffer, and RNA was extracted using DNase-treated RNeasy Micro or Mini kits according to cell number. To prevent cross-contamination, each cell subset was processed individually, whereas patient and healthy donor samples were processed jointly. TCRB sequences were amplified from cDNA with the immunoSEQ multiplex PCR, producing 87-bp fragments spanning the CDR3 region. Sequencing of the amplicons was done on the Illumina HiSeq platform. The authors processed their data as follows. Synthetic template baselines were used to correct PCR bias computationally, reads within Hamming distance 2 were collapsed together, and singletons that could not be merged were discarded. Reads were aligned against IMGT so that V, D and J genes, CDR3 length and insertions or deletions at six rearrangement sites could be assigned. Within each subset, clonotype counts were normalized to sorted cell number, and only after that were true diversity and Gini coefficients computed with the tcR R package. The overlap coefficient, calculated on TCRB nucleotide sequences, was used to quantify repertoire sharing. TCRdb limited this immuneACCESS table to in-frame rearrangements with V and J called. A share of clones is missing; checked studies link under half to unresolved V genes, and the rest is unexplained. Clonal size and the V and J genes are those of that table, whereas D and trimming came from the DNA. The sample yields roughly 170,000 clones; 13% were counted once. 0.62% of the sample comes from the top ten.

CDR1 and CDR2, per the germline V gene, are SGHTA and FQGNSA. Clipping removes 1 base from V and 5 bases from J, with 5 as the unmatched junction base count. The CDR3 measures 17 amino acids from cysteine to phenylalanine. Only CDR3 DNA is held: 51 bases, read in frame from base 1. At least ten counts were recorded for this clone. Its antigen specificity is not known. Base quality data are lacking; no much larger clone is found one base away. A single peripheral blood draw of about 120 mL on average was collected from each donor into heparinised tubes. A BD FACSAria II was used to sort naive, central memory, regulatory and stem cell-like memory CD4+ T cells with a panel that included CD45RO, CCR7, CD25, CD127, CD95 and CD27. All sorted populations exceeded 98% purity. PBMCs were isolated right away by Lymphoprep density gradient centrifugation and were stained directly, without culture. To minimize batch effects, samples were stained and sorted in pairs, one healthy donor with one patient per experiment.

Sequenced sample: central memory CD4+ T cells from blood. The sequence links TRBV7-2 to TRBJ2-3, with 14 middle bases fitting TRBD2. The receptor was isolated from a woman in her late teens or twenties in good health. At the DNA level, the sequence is TGTGCCAGCAGCTTAGTGGGGACTAGCGGGAGTGGAGATACGCAGTATTTT. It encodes CASSLVGTSGSGDTQYF.